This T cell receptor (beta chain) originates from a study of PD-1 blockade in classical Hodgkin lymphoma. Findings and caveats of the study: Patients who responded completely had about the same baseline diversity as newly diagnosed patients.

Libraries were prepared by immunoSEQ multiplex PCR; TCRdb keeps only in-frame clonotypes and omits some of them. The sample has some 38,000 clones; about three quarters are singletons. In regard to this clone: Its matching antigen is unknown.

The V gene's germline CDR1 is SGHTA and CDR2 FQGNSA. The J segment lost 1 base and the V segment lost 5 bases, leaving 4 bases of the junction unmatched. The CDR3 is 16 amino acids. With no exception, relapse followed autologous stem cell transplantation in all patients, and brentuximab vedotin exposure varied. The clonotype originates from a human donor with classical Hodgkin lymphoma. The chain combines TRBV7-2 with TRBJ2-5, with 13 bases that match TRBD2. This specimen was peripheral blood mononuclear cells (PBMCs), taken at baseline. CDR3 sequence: CASSPRTSGSQETQYF. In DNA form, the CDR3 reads TGTGCCAGCAGCCCACGGACTAGCGGGAGCCAAGAGACCCAGTACTTC.